These 18 T cell receptor beta chains originate from one sample sequenced in a study of T cell repertoires in cytomegalovirus infection. Which antigens these TCRs recognize remains unknown. Each CDR3 protein is one row after TCRdb ran MiXCR on the reads. The sample gives around 340,000 distinct CDR3 sequences, approximately 32% of which show up once; around 19% is in the top ten. Sequences were derived from cultured PBMCs, sampled from culture after CMV antigen stimulation. These receptors all come from a human donor in good health (CMV status not recorded). Some clones in this sample may be carry-over from other donors' samples.

The sample holds a few counts of this clonotype. The chain employs TRBV19 and TRBJ2-1, with D tentatively TRBD2 (5 bases). The CDR3 is made up of 14 amino acids. Trimming removed 1 base at V and 7 bases at J, with 11 bases between. CDR1 is LNHDA and CDR2 is SQIVND in the germline V gene (reference sequence). The CDR3 here is CASSIGGPGNEQFF. The CDR3 nucleotides read TGTGCCAGTAGTATAGGCGGACCGGGGAATGAGCAGTTCTTC.

The rearrangement links TRBV10-3 to TRBJ2-7, with D maybe TRBD2 (5 bases). CDR3 length: 15 amino acids. Between the trimmed V and J ends, which lost 7 bases and 0 bases, there was a span of 16 bases. The germline V gene has CDR1 ENHRY and CDR2 SYGVKD. The CDR3 DNA follows: TGTGCCATCACGCCGTTTGGGGAGAGCTCCTACGAGCAGTACTTC. Protein product: CAITPFGESSYEQYF.

V gene TRBV27 combines with J gene TRBJ2-5; D might be TRBD2 (6 bases). Trimming left V 6 bases short and J 2 bases short, with 13 bases between. CDR1 and CDR2 from the germline V gene are MNHEY and SMNVEV (reference sequence). This CDR3 contains 14 residues. CDR3 sequence reads: CASRSAAGQETQYF. DNA for the CDR3: TGTGCCAGCAGGAGCGCAGCGGGTCAAGAGACCCAGTACTTC.

J is TRBJ1-1 and V is TRBV29-1, with TRBD1 matching over 7 bases. The V segment lost 2 bases and the J segment 5 bases; nucleotides outside the gene matches: 14. Germline CDR1 and CDR2: SQVTM and ANQGSEA. This CDR3 spans 16 amino acids. The CDR3 coding sequence is TGCAGCGTTGAATTACCGGCCGGGGACAGAGAGACTGAAGCTTTCTTT. Protein: CSVELPAGDRETEAFF.

This clonotype was found a few times. The chain links TRBV7-3 to TRBJ2-5; D tentatively reads TRBD1 or TRBD2 (5 bases each). The V end lost 5 bases, the J end lost 2 bases, and 18 bases lay between the germline ends. Looked up from germline, CDR1 is SGHTA and CDR2 is FQGTGA. The CDR3 sequence is 16 residues long. CDR3 protein: CASSAGTWGIQETQYF. The CDR3 nucleotides read TGTGCCAGCAGCGCAGGCACCTGGGGGATTCAAGAGACCCAGTACTTC.

In its sample, this clonotype was seen a few times. The chain uses TRBV28 and TRBJ1-2, with 7 positions matching TRBD1. This CDR3 is built from 17 residues. Trimming took 3 bases from V and 2 from J; bases not matched to a gene: 12. Germline V gives CDR1 MDHEN, CDR2 SYDVKM. The CDR3 coding sequence is TGTGCCAGCAGTTTTTGGGCTCAGGGGGTAGTCAACTATGGCTACACCTTC. Translation gives CASSFWAQGVVNYGYTF.

V is TRBV7-2 and J is TRBJ2-7; D is unresolved. The CDR3 runs to 15 residues. Between the trimmed V and J ends, which lost 1 base and 0 bases, there was a span of 10 bases. CDR1 is SGHTA and CDR2 is FQGNSA in the germline V gene. The CDR3 region is CASSLGGPISYEQYF. CDR3 coding DNA: TGTGCCAGCAGCTTAGGTGGCCCCATCTCCTACGAGCAGTACTTC.

The V and J genes are TRBV28 and TRBJ1-5; D uncertain. This CDR3 has 14 amino acids. Deletions cut 7 bases from V and 1 base from J, with 11 bases between. The V gene's germline CDR1 is MDHEN and CDR2 SYDVKM. The CDR3 DNA follows: TGTGCCAGCACGCCGCTAGACAGCAATCAGCCCCAGCATTTT. Translation gives CASTPLDSNQPQHF.

This chain links TRBV7-6 with TRBJ1-1; D perhaps matches TRBD1 (6 bases). CDR1 SGHVS and CDR2 FNYEAQ come from the germline V gene. V was clipped by 4 bases and J by 0 bases, with 12 bases between them. This CDR3 region has 15 residues. The CDR3 DNA sequence: TGTGCCAGCAGCTCGAAACAGGGAGTGAACACTGAAGCTTTCTTT. Its protein product is CASSSKQGVNTEAFF.

The CDR3 sequence is CASREVDTQYF. The DNA for the CDR3 is TGTGCCAGCAGGGAGGTAGATACGCAGTATTTT. The chain employs TRBV6-5 and TRBJ2-3, with a tentative D call TRBD2 (5 bases). Germline CDR1 reads MNHEY; CDR2 reads SVGAGI. V dropped 6 bases and J dropped 5 bases, with 6 bases sitting between them. The CDR3 extends over 11 amino acids.

This clonotype showed up just a few times. This chain joins TRBV7-9 and TRBJ1-5, with no clear D. V shed 2 bases and J shed 2 bases, with 13 bases lying between them. The CDR3 is 16 residues long. Germline V CDR1 and CDR2: SEHNR, FQNEAQ (reference sequence). In DNA form, the CDR3 reads TGTGCCAGCAGCTTATCTTCCGTCACAGGCAATCAGCCCCAGCATTTT. Encoded protein: CASSLSSVTGNQPQHF. Full variable domain (rest looked up from reference TRBV7-9 and TRBJ1-5): DTGVSQNPRHKITKRGQNVTFRCDPISEHNRLYWYRQTLGQGPEFLTYFQNEAQLEKSRLLSDRFSAERPKGSFSTLEIQRTEQGDSAMYLCASSLSSVTGNQPQHFGDGTRLSIL.

This clonotype was observed a handful of times. The rearrangement joins TRBV6-5 to TRBJ2-3; D not resolved. Germline lookup yields CDR1 MNHEY and CDR2 SVGAGI. The V gene lost 2 bases and the J gene lost 2 bases, with 5 bases spanning the gap. The CDR3 contains 13 residues. The CDR3 sequence is CASSYDHTDTQYF. The CDR3 region has the DNA TGTGCCAGCAGTTACGACCACACAGATACGCAGTATTTT.

The chain is built from TRBV27 and TRBJ1-4; D remains ambiguous. V lost 6 bases, J lost 3 bases, and 11 bases lay in between. The CDR3 extends over 14 amino acids. CDR1 and CDR2 from the germline V gene are MNHEY and SMNVEV (reference sequence). DNA for the CDR3: TGTGCCAGCAGGCCCGGGAGGGCTAATGAAAAACTGTTTTTT. Amino acid sequence: CASRPGRANEKLFF.

This chain connects TRBV15 to TRBJ2-5; D is unresolved. The ends were cut back, 1 base at V and 2 bases at J, with 8 bases in the middle. Germline CDR1 LNHNV, CDR2 YYDKDF (reference sequence). The CDR3 sequence is 14 residues long. The CDR3 sequence is CATSRGRSQETQYF. The CDR3, as DNA: TGTGCCACCAGCAGAGGCAGGTCTCAAGAGACCCAGTACTTC.

This clonotype occurred a few times. The rearrangement joins TRBV5-6 to TRBJ1-1; unclear D gene. The V gene's germline CDR1 is SGHDT and CDR2 YYEEEE. Trimming pared 0 bases from V and 0 bases from J, leaving 6 bases between. The CDR3 is made up of 14 amino acids. The CDR3 protein is CASSLVQLNTEAFF. The CDR3 DNA reads as TGTGCCAGCAGCTTGGTACAGCTGAACACTGAAGCTTTCTTT.

This clonotype has ten or more counts. The chain recombines TRBV7-2 with TRBJ2-3; no firm D call. V shed 2 bases and J shed 4 bases, with 7 bases lying between them. This CDR3 is built from 13 residues. Germline values: CDR1 SGHTA, CDR2 FQGNSA. The CDR3 loop reads CASSLMAPDTQYF. The CDR3 DNA sequence: TGTGCCAGCAGCTTAATGGCTCCAGATACGCAGTATTTT.

This clonotype was counted between two and nine times. The V call is TRBV5-1, the J call TRBJ2-5; D is unclear. Germline V CDR1 and CDR2: SGHRS, YFSETQ. The ends were cut back, 7 bases at V and 1 base at J, with 11 bases in the middle. The CDR3 extends over 13 amino acids. This CDR3 is CASQTSLQETQYF. The CDR3 coding sequence is TGCGCCAGCCAAACCTCCCTCCAAGAGACCCAGTACTTC.

The chain employs TRBV6-5 and TRBJ1-6, with a possible D match to TRBD1 (5 bases). The CDR3 has 15 residues. V lost 2 bases and J 5 bases, leaving 10 bases between the germline ends. Germline CDR1 reads MNHEY; CDR2 reads SVGAGI. CDR3 loop: CASSYTGGDNSPLHF. CDR3 in DNA: TGTGCCAGCAGTTACACGGGAGGGGATAATTCACCCCTCCACTTT.